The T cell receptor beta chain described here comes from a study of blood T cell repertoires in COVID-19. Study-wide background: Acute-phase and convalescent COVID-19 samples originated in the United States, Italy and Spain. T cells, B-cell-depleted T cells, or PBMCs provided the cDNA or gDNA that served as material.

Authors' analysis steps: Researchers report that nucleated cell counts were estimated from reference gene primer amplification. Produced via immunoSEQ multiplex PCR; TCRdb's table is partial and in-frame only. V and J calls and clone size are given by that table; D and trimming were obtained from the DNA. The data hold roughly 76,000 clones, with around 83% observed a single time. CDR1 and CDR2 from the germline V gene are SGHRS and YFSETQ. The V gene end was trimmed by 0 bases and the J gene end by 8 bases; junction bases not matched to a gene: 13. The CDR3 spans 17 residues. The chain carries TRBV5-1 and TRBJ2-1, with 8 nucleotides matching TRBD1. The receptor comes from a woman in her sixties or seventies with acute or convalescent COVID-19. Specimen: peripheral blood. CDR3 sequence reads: CASSLVNSGGWIDEQFF. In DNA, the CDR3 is TGCGCCAGCAGCTTGGTCAATTCAGGGGGCTGGATTGATGAGCAGTTCTTC.